This T cell receptor beta chain was documented in a study of blood T cells in healthy people across ages. The wider study: About one barcoded beta molecule per two T cells was captured by template switching.

There are 15 residues in the CDR3. The V segment lost 1 base and the J segment 4 bases; nucleotides outside the gene matches: 3. Germline V gene lookup returns CDR1 SNHLY and CDR2 FYNNEI. This clonotype has more than one count but fewer than ten. PCR was performed a second time for roughly 7 to 11 cycles using a sample-barcoded 5' primer and a J-beta primer mix. Using its own MiXCR run on the 5' RACE reads, TCRdb lists one record per CDR3 protein. Of 500,000 to 550,000 distinct CDR3 sequences in the sample, around 24% were seen once. The sample was also reused in another study, on T cells of mothers and their children. That source reports: cDNA was made from all extracted RNA, around 1.6 ug per 15 ul. For each mother, over 9.5 million TCR beta CDR3 reads were obtained, and for each child, about 3 million. Versus unrelated pairs, overlap was slightly higher in related mother-child pairs, without reaching significance.

Sequenced: blood. The chain recombines TRBV2 with TRBJ1-2; 10 positions match TRBD1. The TCR comes from a boy younger than 18 in good health. DNA for the CDR3: TGTGCCAGCAGTGAAGGGGACAGGGGCGGCTATGGCTACACCTTC. Protein product: CASSEGDRGGYGYTF.